Listed here are 23 T cell receptor beta chains from one sample, sequenced in a study of blood T cell repertoires in COVID-19. Profiling relied on immunoSEQ multiplex PCR, and the TCRdb table lists in-frame clones only, not all of them. The sample yields around 620,000 clones, 90% seen once. What was sequenced was peripheral blood. Receptor source: a woman between 18 and 29 years old with acute or convalescent COVID-19.

On this clone itself: In the same sample, other DNA sequences code for this CDR3. This chain joins TRBV4-3 and TRBJ1-2; no clear D. Trimming cost V 3 bases and J 5 bases, with 7 bases left between them. The CDR3 sequence is 12 residues long. Germline lookup yields CDR1 LGHNA and CDR2 YSLEER. The CDR3 here is CASSHRDYGYTF. The CDR3 DNA reads TGCGCCAGCAGCCACCGGGATTATGGCTACACCTTC.

The chain links TRBV12-3 or TRBV12-4 to TRBJ1-2; D possibly corresponds to TRBD1 (6 bases). Trimming left V 3 bases short and J 8 bases short, with 10 bases between. This CDR3 is built from 12 residues. The CDR3 here is CASSFGQRGYTF. The CDR3 DNA follows: TGTGCCAGCAGTTTCGGACAGCGGGGCTACACCTTC.

V gene TRBV9 combines with J gene TRBJ1-6; TRBD1 agrees at 8 bases. There are 17 residues in the CDR3. CDR1 is SGDLS, CDR2 YYNGEE, per germline. After removal of 0 bases from V and 8 bases from J, the junction contained 10 bases not matched to a gene. The CDR3, as DNA: TGTGCCAGCAGCGTAGATCCGACAGGGGCGCTGGATTCACCCCTCCACTTT. Amino acids: CASSVDPTGALDSPLHF.

V is TRBV6-5 and J is TRBJ1-4; 7 nucleotides agree with TRBD1. Per germline, CDR1 MNHEY and CDR2 SVGAGI. J lost 8 bases, V lost 6 bases, and 6 bases had no gene match. This CDR3 has 13 amino acids. CDR3 sequence reads: CASRGRGLEKLFF. The CDR3 region has the DNA TGTGCCAGCAGAGGAAGGGGGCTCGAAAAACTGTTTTTT.

The chain employs TRBV27 and TRBJ1-1, with D uncertain. This CDR3 spans 16 amino acids. Deletions cut 2 bases from V and 2 bases from J, with 15 bases between. CDR1 and CDR2 (germline): MNHEY, SMNVEV (reference sequence). Here the CDR3 reads CASSLGSVRPNTEAFF. In DNA form, the CDR3 reads TGTGCCAGCAGTTTAGGTTCAGTGAGGCCCAACACTGAAGCTTTCTTT.

This chain connects TRBV4-1 to TRBJ1-1; TRBD1 agrees at 8 bases. In germline, CDR1 is MGHRA, CDR2 YSYEKL. Germline trimming cut 6 bases from V and 4 bases from J; bases unmatched to any gene: 7. There are 14 residues in the CDR3. The CDR3 nucleotides are TGCGCCAGCAGAGCGCAGGGGGCCAGCACTGAAGCTTTCTTT. Protein product: CASRAQGASTEAFF.

The chain joins TRBV30 to TRBJ1-3; unclear D gene. Germline-derived CDR1 and CDR2 are GTSNPN and SVGIG (reference sequence). The CDR3 runs to 14 residues. Trimming removed 5 bases from V and 0 bases from J, with 11 bases in between. Written as DNA, the CDR3 is TGTGCCTGGGCAGGCATTTCCTCTGGAAACACCATATATTTT. As protein: CAWAGISSGNTIYF.

This clone was detected only once. The chain joins TRBV2 to TRBJ2-6, with a possible D match to TRBD1 (5 bases). The germline V gene encodes CDR1 SNHLY and CDR2 FYNNEI. V was shortened by 0 bases and J by 0 bases, with 12 bases between the two germline ends. There are 18 residues in the CDR3. The DNA for the CDR3 is TGTGCCAGCAGTGAAGCGGGGTCAGGGTACTCTGGGGCCAACGTCCTGACTTTC. Its translation: CASSEAGSGYSGANVLTF.

This chain uses TRBV11-2 with TRBJ2-5; TRBD2 matches 14 bases. The V gene's germline CDR1 is SGHAT and CDR2 FQNNGV. This CDR3 is built from 19 residues. The trim removed 5 bases at V and 4 bases at J, leaving 15 bases unmatched. This chain's CDR3 is CASSVRPGLAGVPGETQYF. The CDR3 coding sequence is TGTGCCAGCAGCGTACGACCGGGACTAGCGGGGGTCCCGGGAGAGACCCAGTACTTC.

This sequence joins TRBV30 and TRBJ1-3, with TRBD1 matching over 8 bases. Germline V CDR1 and CDR2: GTSNPN, SVGIG (reference sequence). CDR3 size: 16 residues. The ends lost 2 bases at V and 0 bases at J; junction bases unmatched: 6. The CDR3 nucleotides read TGTGCCTGGAGTCCCGGACAGGGATACTCTGGAAACACCATATATTTT. This gives the protein CAWSPGQGYSGNTIYF.

The V and J genes are TRBV10-3 and TRBJ1-2; TRBD1 is a possible D gene (5 bases). V shed 10 bases and J shed 5 bases, with 23 bases lying between them. The CDR3 extends over 15 amino acids. In germline, CDR1 is ENHRY, CDR2 SYGVKD. The CDR3 coding sequence is TGTGCCAGGACGGGGGTTGGCGGCTCGGGGTATGGCTACACCTTC. Its protein product is CARTGVGGSGYGYTF.

The rearrangement links TRBV5-6 to TRBJ1-1; 8 nucleotides align to TRBD1. Germline-derived CDR1 and CDR2 are SGHDT and YYEEEE. CDR3 length: 13 amino acids. The J segment lost 6 bases and the V segment lost 5 bases, leaving 6 bases of the junction unmatched. The CDR3 bases are TGTGCCAGCAGTCCTACGACAGGGGCTGAAGCTTTCTTT. Protein sequence: CASSPTTGAEAFF.

The rearrangement joins TRBV2 to TRBJ2-5; 13 bases match TRBD2. The length of the CDR3 is 17 residues. After removal of 6 bases from V and 3 bases from J, the junction contained 10 bases not matched to a gene. The germline V gene encodes CDR1 SNHLY and CDR2 FYNNEI. CDR3 region: CASRETSGGQKKETQYF. CDR3 coding DNA: TGTGCCAGCAGGGAGACTAGCGGGGGGCAGAAGAAAGAGACCCAGTACTTC.

V usage is TRBV5-5 and J usage is TRBJ1-4, with D possibly TRBD1 on 6 matching bases. Germline V gene data show CDR1 as SGHKS and CDR2 as YYEKEE (reference sequence). Between the trimmed V and J ends, which lost 0 bases and 7 bases, there was a span of 13 bases. The CDR3 covers 15 residues. In DNA, the CDR3 is TGTGCCAGCAGCTTGGAAGGGGGGGTCGGTGAAAAACTGTTTTTT. Protein product: CASSLEGGVGEKLFF.

The chain is built from TRBV19 and TRBJ1-2; D is undetermined. The CDR3 has 14 amino acids. The germline V and J ends were trimmed by 5 bases and 5 bases, with 15 bases remaining between them. CDR1 is LNHDA, CDR2 SQIVND, per germline (reference sequence). In DNA, the CDR3 is TGTGCCAGTAGTCCAAGGGCGGGTTGGTATGGCTACACCTTC. This gives the protein CASSPRAGWYGYTF.

The chain joins TRBV29-1 to TRBJ1-1, with TRBD1 as a possible D gene (6 bases). V was shortened by 4 bases and J by 1 base, with 10 bases between the two germline ends. The CDR3 covers 13 residues. CDR1 is SQVTM and CDR2 is ANQGSEA in the germline V gene. The CDR3 DNA is TGCAGCGTTGTGAGGGGGAAGAACACTGAAGCTTTCTTT. Translating gives CSVVRGKNTEAFF.

This clone was found once. The chain uses TRBV13 and TRBJ2-2; 9 nucleotides agree with TRBD2. J lost 6 bases, V lost 5 bases, and 10 bases had no gene match. Germline V gives CDR1 PRHDT, CDR2 FYEKMQ (reference sequence). This CDR3 is built from 16 residues. As DNA, the CDR3 is TGTGCCAGCAGCCAAGCTAGCGGGGAGGACGCCGGGGAGCTGTTTTTT. The encoded protein is CASSQASGEDAGELFF.

J is TRBJ1-4 and V is TRBV7-6, with D possibly TRBD1 on 5 matching bases. From germline, CDR1 is SGHVS and CDR2 FNYEAQ. There are 14 residues in the CDR3. V was shortened by 5 bases and J by 8 bases, with 15 bases between the two germline ends. CDR3 protein: CASSMTGGGEKLFF. CDR3 sequence (DNA): TGTGCCAGCAGCATGACTGGGGGAGGCGAAAAACTGTTTTTT.

V gene TRBV10-3 combines with J gene TRBJ1-1; D gene unclear. The CDR3 covers 12 residues. Per the germline V gene, CDR1 is ENHRY and CDR2 is SYGVKD. V lost 6 bases to trimming and J lost 7 bases, with 12 bases between them. CDR3 sequence reads: CAISYGVGEAFF. In DNA, the CDR3 is TGTGCCATCAGCTACGGGGTGGGTGAAGCTTTCTTT.

This chain joins TRBV18 and TRBJ1-5; perhaps TRBD1 as D (6 bases). This CDR3 contains 14 residues. The germline CDR1 and CDR2 sequences are KGHSH and LQKENI. V dropped 2 bases and J dropped 4 bases, with 9 bases sitting between them. CDR3 residues: CASSPDTGNQPQHF. The CDR3 bases are TGTGCCAGCTCACCAGATACAGGGAATCAGCCCCAGCATTTT.

The V and J genes are TRBV9 and TRBJ1-2; possibly TRBD1 for D (5 bases). Per germline, CDR1 SGDLS and CDR2 YYNGEE. V was cut by 2 bases and J by 3 bases, with 8 bases left in between. There are 13 residues in the CDR3. The CDR3 loop is CASSVLGDYGYTF. DNA for the CDR3: TGTGCCAGCAGCGTTTTAGGGGACTATGGCTACACCTTC.

The chain recombines TRBV6-5 with TRBJ2-7; a possible D gene is TRBD1 (6 bases). V lost 2 bases and J lost 2, with 13 bases in between. This CDR3 is built from 15 residues. Germline-derived CDR1 and CDR2 are MNHEY and SVGAGI. CDR3 bases: TGTGCCAGCAGTTACGCGGTCAGGGGCCCCTACGAGCAGTACTTC. Its protein is CASSYAVRGPYEQYF.

The chain uses TRBV2 and TRBJ1-2, with TRBD1 identical over 10 bases. The CDR3 loop spans 13 amino acids. The ends lost 4 bases at V and 7 bases at J; junction bases unmatched: 3. CDR1 SNHLY and CDR2 FYNNEI come from the germline V gene. CDR3 protein: CASSGTGGRGYTF. The CDR3 DNA reads as TGTGCCAGCAGTGGGACAGGGGGGCGTGGCTACACCTTC.